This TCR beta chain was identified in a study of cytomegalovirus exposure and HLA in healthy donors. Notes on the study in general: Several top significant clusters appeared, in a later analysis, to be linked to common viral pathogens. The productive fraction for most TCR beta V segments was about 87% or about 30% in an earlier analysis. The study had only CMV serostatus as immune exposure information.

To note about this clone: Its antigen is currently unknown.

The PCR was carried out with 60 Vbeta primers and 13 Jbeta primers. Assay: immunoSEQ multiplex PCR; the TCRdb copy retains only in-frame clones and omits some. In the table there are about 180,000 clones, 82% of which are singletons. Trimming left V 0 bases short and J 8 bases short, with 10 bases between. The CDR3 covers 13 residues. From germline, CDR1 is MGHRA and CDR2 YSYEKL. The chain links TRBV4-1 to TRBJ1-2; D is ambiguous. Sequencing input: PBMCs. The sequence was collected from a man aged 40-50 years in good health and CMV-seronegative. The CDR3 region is CASSQDPGIGYTF. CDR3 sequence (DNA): TGCGCCAGCAGCCAAGATCCGGGGATCGGCTACACCTTC.